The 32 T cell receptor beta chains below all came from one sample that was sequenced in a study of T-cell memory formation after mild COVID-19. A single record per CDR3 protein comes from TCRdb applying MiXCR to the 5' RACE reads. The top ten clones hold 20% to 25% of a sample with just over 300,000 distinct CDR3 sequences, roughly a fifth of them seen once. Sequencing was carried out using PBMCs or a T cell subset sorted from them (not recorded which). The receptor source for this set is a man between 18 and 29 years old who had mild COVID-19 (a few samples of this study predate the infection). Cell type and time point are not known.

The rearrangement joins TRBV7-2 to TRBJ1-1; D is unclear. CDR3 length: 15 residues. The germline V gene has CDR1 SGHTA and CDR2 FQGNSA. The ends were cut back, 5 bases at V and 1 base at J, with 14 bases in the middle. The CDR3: CASSPWSGGNTEAFF. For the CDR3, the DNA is TGTGCCAGCAGCCCCTGGTCCGGTGGGAACACTGAAGCTTTCTTT.

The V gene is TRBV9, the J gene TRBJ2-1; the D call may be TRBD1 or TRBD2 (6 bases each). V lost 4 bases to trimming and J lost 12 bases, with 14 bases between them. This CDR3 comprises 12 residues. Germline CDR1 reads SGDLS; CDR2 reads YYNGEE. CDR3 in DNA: TGTGCCAGCAGCCCCCCCAGGGGAGGGCAGTTCTTC. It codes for CASSPPRGGQFF.

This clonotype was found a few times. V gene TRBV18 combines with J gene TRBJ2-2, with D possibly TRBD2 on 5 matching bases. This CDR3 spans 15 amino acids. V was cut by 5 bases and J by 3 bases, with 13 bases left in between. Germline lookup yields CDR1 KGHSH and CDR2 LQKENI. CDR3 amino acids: CASSKWETDTGELFF. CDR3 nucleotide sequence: TGTGCCAGCTCAAAGTGGGAGACGGACACCGGGGAGCTGTTTTTT.

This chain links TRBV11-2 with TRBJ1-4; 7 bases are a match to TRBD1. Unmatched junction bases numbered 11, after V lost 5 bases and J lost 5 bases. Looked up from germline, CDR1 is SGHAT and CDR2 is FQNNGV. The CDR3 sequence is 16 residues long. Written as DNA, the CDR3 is TGTGCCAGCAGCAGATCCGCCGGGACAGTCAATGAAAAACTGTTTTTT. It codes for CASSRSAGTVNEKLFF.

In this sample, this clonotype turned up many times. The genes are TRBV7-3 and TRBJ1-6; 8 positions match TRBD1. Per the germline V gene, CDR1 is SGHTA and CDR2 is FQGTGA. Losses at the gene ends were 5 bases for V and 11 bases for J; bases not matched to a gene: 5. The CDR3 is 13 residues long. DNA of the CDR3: TGTGCCAGCAGCACCGGGACAGGCGCACCCCTCCACTTT. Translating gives CASSTGTGAPLHF.

The CDR3, as DNA: TGTGCCAGCAGCCCGGGACTACCTCAAGAGACCCAGTACTTC. Translation: CASSPGLPQETQYF. The chain couples TRBV3-1 to TRBJ2-5; 7 bases are a match to TRBD2. This CDR3 is 14 amino acids long. J was trimmed by 2 bases and V by 4 bases; bases with no gene match: 4. Germline CDR1 LGHDT, CDR2 YNNKEL (reference sequence).

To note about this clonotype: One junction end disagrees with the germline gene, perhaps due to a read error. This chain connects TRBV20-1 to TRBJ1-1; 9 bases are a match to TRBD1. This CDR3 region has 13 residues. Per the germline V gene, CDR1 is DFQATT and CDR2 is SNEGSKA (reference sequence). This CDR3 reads CSARDLEQGAVKF. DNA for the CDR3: TGCAGTGCTAGAGATCTAGAACAGGGGGCGGTGAAGTTT.

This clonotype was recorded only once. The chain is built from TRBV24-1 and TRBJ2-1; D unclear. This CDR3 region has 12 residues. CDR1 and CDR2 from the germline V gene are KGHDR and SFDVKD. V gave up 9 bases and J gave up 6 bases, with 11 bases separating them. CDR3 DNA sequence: TGTGCCACCGGGCTTAGTAGCAATGAGCAGTTCTTC. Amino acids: CATGLSSNEQFF.

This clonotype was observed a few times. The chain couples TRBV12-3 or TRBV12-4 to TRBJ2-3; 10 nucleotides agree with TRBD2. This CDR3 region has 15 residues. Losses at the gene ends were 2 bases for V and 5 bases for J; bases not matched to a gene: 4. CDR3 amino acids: CASSLSGGAVDTQYF. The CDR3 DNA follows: TGTGCCAGCAGTTTAAGCGGGGGGGCTGTAGATACGCAGTATTTT.

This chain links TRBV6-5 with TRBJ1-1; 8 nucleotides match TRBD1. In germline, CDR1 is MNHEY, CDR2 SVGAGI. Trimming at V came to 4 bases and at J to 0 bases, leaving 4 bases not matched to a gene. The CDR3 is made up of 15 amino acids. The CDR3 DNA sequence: TGTGCCAGCAGTTTACCGGGACAGGTGAACACTGAAGCTTTCTTT. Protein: CASSLPGQVNTEAFF.

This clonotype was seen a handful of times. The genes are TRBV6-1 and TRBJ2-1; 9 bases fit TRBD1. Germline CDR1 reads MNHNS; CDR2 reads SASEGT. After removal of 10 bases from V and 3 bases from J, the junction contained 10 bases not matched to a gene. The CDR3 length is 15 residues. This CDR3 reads CAIYVRDRVYNEQFF. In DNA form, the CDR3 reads TGTGCCATTTACGTCCGGGACAGGGTCTACAATGAGCAGTTCTTC.

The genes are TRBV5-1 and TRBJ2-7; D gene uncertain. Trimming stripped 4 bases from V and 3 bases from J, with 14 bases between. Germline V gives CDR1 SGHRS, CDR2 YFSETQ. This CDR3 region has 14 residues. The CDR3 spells CASSAPVRDYEQYV. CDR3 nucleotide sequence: TGCGCCAGCAGCGCCCCAGTACGTGACTACGAGCAGTACGTC.

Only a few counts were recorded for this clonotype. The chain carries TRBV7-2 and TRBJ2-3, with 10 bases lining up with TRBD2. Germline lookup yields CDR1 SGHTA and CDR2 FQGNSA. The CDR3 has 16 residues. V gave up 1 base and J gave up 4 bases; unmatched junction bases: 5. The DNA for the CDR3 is TGTGCCAGCAGCTTAGTGGCTAGCGGGGGTTCAGATACGCAGTATTTT. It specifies CASSLVASGGSDTQYF.

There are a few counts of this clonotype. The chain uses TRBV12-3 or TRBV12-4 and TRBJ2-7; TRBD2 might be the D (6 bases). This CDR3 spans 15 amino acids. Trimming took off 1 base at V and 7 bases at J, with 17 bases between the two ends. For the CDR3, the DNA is TGTGCCAGCAGTTTAGGGGACTTTGCAAGACGTGAGCAGTACTTC. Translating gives CASSLGDFARREQYF.

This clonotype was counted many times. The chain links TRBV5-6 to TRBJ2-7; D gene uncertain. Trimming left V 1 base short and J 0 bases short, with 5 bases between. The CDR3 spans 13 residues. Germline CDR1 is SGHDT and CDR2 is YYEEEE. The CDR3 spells CASSLYNSYEQYF. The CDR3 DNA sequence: TGTGCCAGCAGCTTGTACAACTCCTACGAGCAGTACTTC.

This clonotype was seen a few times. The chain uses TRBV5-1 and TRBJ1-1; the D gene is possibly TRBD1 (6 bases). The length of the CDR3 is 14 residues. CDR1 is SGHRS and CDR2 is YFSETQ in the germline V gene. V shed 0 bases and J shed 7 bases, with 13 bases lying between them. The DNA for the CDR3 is TGCGCCAGCAGCTTGGCAGGGGCATTCAGTGAAGCTTTCTTT. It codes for CASSLAGAFSEAFF.

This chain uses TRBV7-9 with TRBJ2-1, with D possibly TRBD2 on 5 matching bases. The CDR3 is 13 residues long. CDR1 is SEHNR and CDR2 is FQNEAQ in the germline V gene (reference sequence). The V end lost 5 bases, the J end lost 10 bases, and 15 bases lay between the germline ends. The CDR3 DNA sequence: TGTGCCAGCAGCGTAGGTAGGACTGCCGAGCAGTTCTTC. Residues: CASSVGRTAEQFF. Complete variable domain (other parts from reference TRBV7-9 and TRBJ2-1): DTGVSQNPRHKITKRGQNVTFRCDPISEHNRLYWYRQTLGQGPEFLTYFQNEAQLEKSRLLSDRFSAERPKGSFSTLEIQRTEQGDSAMYLCASSVGRTAEQFFGPGTRLTVL.

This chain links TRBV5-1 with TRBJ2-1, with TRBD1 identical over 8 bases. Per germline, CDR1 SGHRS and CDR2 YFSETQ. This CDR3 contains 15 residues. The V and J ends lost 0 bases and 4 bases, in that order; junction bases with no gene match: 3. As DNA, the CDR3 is TGCGCCAGCAGCTTGGATTGGACAGGGTACAATGAGCAGTTCTTC. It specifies CASSLDWTGYNEQFF.

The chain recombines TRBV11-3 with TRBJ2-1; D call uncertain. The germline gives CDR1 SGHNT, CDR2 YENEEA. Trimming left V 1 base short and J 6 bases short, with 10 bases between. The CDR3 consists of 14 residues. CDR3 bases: TGTGCCAGCAGCTTAGGTCTGGGTTTCAATGAGCAGTTCTTC. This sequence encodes CASSLGLGFNEQFF.

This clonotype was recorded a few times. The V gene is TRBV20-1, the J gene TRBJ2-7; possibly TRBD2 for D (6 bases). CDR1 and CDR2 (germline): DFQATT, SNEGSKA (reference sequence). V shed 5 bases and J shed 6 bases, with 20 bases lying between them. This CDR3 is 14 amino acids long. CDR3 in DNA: TGCAGTGCTCAACGGGGGATTGAACTACTCGAGCAGTACGTC. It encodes CSAQRGIELLEQYV.

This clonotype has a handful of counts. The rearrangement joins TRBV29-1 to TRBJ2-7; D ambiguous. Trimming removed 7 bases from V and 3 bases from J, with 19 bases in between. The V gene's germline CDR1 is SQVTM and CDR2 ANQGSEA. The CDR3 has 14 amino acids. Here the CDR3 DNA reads TGCAGCGCCGCCCGATCCCGGCTGGACTACGAGCAGTACTTC. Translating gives CSAARSRLDYEQYF.

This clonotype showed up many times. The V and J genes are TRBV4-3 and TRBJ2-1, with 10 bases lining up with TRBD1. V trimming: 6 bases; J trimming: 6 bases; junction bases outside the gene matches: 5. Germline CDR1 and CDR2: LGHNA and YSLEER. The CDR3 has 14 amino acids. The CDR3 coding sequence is TGCGCCAGCAGTCGCGGGACAGGGGTCAATGAGCAGTTCTTC. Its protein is CASSRGTGVNEQFF.

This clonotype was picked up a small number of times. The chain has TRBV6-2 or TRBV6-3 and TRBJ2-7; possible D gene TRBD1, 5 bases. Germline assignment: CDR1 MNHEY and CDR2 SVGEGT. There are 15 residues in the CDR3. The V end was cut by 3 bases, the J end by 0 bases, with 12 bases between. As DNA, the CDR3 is TGTGCCAGCAGTTATTATCAGGGTCGCTCCTACGAGCAGTACGTC. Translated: CASSYYQGRSYEQYV.

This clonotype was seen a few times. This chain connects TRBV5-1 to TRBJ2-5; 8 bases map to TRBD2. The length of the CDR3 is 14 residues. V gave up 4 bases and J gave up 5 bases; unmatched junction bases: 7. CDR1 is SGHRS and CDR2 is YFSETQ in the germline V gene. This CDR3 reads CASSPPGLEETQYF. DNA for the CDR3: TGCGCCAGCAGCCCACCGGGACTAGAGGAGACCCAGTACTTC. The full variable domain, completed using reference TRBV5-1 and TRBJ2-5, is KAGVTQTPRYLIKTRGQQVTLSCSPISGHRSVSWYQQTPGQGLQFLFEYFSETQRNKGNFPGRFSGRQFSNSRSEMNVSTLELGDSALYLCASSPPGLEETQYFGPGTRLLVL.

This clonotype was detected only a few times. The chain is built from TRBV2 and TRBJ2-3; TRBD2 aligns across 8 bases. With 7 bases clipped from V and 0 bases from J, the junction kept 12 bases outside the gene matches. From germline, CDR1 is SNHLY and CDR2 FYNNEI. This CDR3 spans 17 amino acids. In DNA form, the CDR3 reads TGTGCCAGCAACGTGTGGCAGCGGGGGCAAAGCACAGATACGCAGTATTTT. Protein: CASNVWQRGQSTDTQYF.

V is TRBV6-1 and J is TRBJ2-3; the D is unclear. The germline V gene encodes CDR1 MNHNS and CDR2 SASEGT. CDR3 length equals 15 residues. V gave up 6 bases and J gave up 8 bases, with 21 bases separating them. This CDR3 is CASSATNVPPGTQYF. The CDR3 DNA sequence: TGTGCCAGCAGCGCAACTAATGTACCCCCAGGTACGCAGTATTTT.

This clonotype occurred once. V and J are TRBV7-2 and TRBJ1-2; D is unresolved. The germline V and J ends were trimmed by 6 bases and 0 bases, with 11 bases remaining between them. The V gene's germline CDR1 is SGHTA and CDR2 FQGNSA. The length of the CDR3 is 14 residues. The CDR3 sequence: CASSPDGSNYGYTF. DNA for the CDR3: TGTGCCAGCAGTCCGGACGGTTCTAACTATGGCTACACCTTC. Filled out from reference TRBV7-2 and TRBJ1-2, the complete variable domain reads GAGVSQSPSNKVTEKGKDVELRCDPISGHTALYWYRQSLGQGLEFLIYFQGNSAPDKSGLPSDRFSAERTGGSVSTLTIQRTQQEDSAVYLCASSPDGSNYGYTFGSGTRLTVV.

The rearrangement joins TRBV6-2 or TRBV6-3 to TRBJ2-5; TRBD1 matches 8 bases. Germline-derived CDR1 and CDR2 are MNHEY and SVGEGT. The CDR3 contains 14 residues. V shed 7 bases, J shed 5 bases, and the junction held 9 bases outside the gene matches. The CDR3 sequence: CASNDRGLRETQYF. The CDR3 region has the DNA TGTGCCAGCAATGACAGGGGATTGAGGGAGACCCAGTACTTC.

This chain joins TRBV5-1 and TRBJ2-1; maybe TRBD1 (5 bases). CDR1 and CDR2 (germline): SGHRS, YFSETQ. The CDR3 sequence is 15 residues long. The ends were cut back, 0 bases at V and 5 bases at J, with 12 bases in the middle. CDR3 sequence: CASSLGRARHNEQFF. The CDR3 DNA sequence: TGCGCCAGCAGCTTGGGCAGGGCGCGTCACAATGAGCAGTTCTTC.

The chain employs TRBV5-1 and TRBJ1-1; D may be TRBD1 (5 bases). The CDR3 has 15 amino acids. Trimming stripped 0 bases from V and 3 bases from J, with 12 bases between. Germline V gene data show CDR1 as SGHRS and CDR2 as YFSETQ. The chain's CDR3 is CASSLERRVDTEAFF. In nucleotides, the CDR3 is TGCGCCAGCAGCTTGGAACGCAGGGTTGACACTGAAGCTTTCTTT.

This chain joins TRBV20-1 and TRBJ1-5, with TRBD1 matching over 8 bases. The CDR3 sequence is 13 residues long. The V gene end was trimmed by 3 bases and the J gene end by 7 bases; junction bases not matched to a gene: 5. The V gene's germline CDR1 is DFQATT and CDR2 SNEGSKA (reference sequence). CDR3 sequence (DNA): TGCAGTGCTAGCCGGACAGGGCAACAGCCCCAGCATTTT. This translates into CSASRTGQQPQHF.

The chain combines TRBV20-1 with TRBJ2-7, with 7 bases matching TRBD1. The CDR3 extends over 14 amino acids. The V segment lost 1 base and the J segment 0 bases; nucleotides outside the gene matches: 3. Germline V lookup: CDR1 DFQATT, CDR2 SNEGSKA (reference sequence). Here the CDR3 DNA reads TGCAGTGCTAGAGGTGGGACAGTCTCCTACGAGCAGTACTTC. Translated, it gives CSARGGTVSYEQYF.